The T cell receptor (beta chain) described here comes from a study of yellow fever vaccine responses in identical twins. Study observations and caveats: Convergence reportedly seemed to mark part of the twins' vaccine T cell response, with personalization marking the rest.

Of note for this clonotype: Its target is unknown.

TCRdb re-called the RT-PCR reads through MiXCR, storing one row per CDR3 protein. The sample has approximately 32,000 distinct CDR3 sequences, more than 45% seen once. Germline loops: CDR1 SGHKS, CDR2 YYEKEE (reference sequence). After removal of 4 bases from V and 4 bases from J, the junction contained 6 bases not matched to a gene. CDR3 length: 15 amino acids. The starting material was T cells from blood (PBMCs), unsorted or a sorted subset (not recorded which), obtained before or after yellow fever vaccination (not recorded which). This clonotype was sampled from a woman under 30 who received the yellow fever vaccine. The chain links TRBV5-5 to TRBJ2-2; 8 nucleotides line up with TRBD1. The CDR3 nucleotides read TGTGCCAGCAGCCTCGGACAGGGTGTCACCGGGGAGCTGTTTTTT. Its translation: CASSLGQGVTGELFF.